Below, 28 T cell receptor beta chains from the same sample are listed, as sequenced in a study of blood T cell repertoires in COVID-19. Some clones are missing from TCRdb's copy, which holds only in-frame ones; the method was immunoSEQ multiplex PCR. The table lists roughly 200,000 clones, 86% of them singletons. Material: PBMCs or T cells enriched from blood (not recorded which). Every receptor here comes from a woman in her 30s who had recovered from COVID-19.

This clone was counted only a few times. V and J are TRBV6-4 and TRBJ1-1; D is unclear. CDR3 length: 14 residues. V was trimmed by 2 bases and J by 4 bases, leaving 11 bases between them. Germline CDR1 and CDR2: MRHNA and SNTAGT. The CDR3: CASSDRSEGTEAFF. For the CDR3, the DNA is TGTGCCAGCAGTGACAGGAGCGAGGGCACTGAAGCTTTCTTT.

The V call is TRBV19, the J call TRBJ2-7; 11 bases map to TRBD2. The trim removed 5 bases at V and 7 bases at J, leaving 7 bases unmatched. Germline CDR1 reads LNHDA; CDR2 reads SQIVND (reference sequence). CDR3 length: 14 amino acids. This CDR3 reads CASSAGLAGYEQYF. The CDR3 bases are TGTGCCAGTAGTGCAGGACTAGCGGGTTATGAGCAGTACTTC. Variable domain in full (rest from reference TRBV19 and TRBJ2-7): DGGITQSPKYLFRKEGQNVTLSCEQNLNHDAMYWYRQDPGQGLRLIYYSQIVNDFQKGDIAEGYSVSREKKESFPLTVTSAQKNPTAFYLCASSAGLAGYEQYFGPGTRLTVT.

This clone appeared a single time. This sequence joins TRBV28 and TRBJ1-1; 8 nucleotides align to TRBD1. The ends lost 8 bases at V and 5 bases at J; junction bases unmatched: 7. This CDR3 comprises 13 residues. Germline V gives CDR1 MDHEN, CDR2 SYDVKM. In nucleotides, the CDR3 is TGTGCCAGCCCCTCCACAGGGGGAACTGAAGCTTTCTTT. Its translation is CASPSTGGTEAFF.

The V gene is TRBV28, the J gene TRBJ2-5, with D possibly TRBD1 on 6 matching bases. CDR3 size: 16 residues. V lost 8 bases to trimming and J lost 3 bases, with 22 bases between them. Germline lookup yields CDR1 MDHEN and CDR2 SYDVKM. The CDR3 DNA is TGTGCCAGCGAGCCTTTGACCAGGGGCGACAAAGAGACCCAGTACTTC. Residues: CASEPLTRGDKETQYF.

The CDR3 nucleotides read TGTGCCAGCAGTGAGAGGCCAATCATGACTAGCGGGAGAACCTACAATGAGCAGTTCTTC. Its protein product is CASSERPIMTSGRTYNEQFF. The V gene is TRBV6-4, the J gene TRBJ2-1; 12 bases agree with TRBD2. Germline V lookup: CDR1 MRHNA, CDR2 SNTAGT. Trimming cost V 3 bases and J 2 bases; bases outside gene matches: 14. CDR3 length equals 20 residues.

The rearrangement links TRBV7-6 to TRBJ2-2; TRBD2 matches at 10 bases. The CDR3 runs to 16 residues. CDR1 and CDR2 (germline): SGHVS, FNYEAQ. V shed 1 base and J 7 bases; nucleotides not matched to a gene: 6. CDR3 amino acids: CASSLEGAGGIGELFF. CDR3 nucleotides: TGTGCCAGCAGCTTAGAAGGAGCGGGAGGGATCGGGGAGCTGTTTTTT.

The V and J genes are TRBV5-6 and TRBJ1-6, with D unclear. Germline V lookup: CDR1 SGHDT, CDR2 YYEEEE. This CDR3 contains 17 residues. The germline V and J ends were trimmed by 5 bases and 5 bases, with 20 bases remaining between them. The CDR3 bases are TGTGCCAGCAGATCGGATGCCCAAAGAACTAATAATTCACCCCTCCACTTT. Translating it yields CASRSDAQRTNNSPLHF.

DNA of the CDR3: TGTGCCTGGAGTGTAGGGGGGGGTGCAGAGACCCAGTACTTC. Amino acid sequence: CAWSVGGGAETQYF. The rearrangement links TRBV30 to TRBJ2-5; the D gene is possibly TRBD2 (7 bases). The ends were cut back, 0 bases at V and 4 bases at J, with 12 bases in the middle. CDR3 length: 14 amino acids. The V gene's germline CDR1 is GTSNPN and CDR2 SVGIG (reference sequence).

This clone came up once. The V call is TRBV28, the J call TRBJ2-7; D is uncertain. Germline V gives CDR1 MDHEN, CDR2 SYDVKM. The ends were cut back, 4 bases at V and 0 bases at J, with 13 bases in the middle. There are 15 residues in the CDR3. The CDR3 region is CASSSASKSSYEQYF. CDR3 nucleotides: TGTGCCAGCAGTTCCGCCTCCAAGAGCTCCTACGAGCAGTACTTC.

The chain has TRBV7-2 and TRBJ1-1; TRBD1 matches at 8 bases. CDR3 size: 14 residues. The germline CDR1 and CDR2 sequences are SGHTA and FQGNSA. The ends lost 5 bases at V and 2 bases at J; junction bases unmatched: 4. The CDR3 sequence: CASSADRANTEAFF. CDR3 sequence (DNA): TGTGCCAGCAGCGCGGACAGGGCTAACACTGAAGCTTTCTTT.

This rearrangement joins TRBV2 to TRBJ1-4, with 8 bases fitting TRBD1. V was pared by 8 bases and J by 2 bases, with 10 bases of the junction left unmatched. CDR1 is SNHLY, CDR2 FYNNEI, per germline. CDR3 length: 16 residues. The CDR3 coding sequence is TGTGCCAGCTTTTCGTCAGGGGGCTTGACTAATGAAAAACTGTTTTTT. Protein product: CASFSSGGLTNEKLFF.

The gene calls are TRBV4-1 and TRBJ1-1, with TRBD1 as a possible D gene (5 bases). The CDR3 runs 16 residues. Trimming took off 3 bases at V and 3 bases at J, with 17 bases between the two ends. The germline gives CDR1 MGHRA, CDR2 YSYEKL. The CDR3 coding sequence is TGCGCCAGCAGCCAGGGCGGGGGAAGGTCGGACACTGAAGCTTTCTTT. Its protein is CASSQGGGRSDTEAFF.

CDR3 protein: CASSLSLDRGVEAFF. CDR3 DNA sequence: TGTGCCAGCAGCTTATCTCTGGACAGGGGGGTTGAAGCTTTCTTT. The chain couples TRBV11-2 to TRBJ1-1, with TRBD1 matching over 10 bases. Per the germline V gene, CDR1 is SGHAT and CDR2 is FQNNGV. The CDR3 contains 15 residues. V dropped 2 bases and J dropped 7; count of bases not matched to a gene: 7.

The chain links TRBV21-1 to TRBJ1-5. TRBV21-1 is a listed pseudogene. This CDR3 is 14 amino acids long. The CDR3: CASSKVEGRGPQHF. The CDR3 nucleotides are TGTGCCAGCAGCAAAGTGGAGGGGAGGGGGCCCCAGCATTTT.

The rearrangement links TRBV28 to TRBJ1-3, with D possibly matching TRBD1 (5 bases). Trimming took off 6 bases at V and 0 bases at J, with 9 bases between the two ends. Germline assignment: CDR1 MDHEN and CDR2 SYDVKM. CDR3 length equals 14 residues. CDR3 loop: CASSTDSSGNTIYF. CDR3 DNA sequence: TGTGCCAGCAGCACTGACAGCTCTGGAAACACCATATATTTT.

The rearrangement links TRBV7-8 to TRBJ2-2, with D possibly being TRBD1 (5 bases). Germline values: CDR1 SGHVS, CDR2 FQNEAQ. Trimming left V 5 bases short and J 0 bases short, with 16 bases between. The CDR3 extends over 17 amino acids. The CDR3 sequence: CASSRRQGDSNTGELFF. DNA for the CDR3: TGTGCCAGCAGCCGGCGCCAGGGCGATTCGAACACCGGGGAGCTGTTTTTT.

The CDR3 is CASSSPGQRGEQFF. CDR3 DNA sequence: TGTGCCAGTAGTAGCCCCGGACAGCGGGGTGAGCAGTTCTTC. The chain employs TRBV19 and TRBJ2-1; D is possibly TRBD2 (7 bases). There are 14 residues in the CDR3. V lost 4 bases to trimming and J lost 9 bases, with 16 bases between them. Germline CDR1 reads LNHDA; CDR2 reads SQIVND (reference sequence).

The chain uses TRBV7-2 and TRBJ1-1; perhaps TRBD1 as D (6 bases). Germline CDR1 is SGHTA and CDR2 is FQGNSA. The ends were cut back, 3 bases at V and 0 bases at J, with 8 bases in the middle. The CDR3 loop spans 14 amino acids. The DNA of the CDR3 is TGTGCCAGCAGCTTTACAGGGTTGAACACTGAAGCTTTCTTT. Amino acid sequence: CASSFTGLNTEAFF.

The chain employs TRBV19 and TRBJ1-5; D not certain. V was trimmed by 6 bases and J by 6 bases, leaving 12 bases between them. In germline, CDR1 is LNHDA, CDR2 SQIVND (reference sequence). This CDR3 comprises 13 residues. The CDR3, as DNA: TGTGCCAGTAGGCGCGGGAATAGTCAGCCCCAGCATTTT. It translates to CASRRGNSQPQHF.

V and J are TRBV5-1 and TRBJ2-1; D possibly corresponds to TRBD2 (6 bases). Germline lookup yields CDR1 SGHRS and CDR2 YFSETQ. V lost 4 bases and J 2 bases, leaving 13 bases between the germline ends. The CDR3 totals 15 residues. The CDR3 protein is CASSPGETAYNEQFF. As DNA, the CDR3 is TGCGCCAGCAGCCCGGGGGAGACAGCCTACAATGAGCAGTTCTTC.

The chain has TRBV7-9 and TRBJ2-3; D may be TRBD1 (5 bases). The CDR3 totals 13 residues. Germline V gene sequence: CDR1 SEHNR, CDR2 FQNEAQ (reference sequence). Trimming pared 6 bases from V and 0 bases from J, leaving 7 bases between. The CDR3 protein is CASRGASTDTQYF. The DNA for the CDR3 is TGTGCCAGCAGAGGGGCAAGCACAGATACGCAGTATTTT.

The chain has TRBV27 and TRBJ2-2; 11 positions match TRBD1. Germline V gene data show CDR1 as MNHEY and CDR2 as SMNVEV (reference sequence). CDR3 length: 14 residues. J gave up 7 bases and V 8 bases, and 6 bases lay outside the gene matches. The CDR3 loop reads CASSPDRGLGELFF. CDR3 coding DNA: TGTGCCAGCTCCCCGGACAGGGGGCTCGGGGAGCTGTTTTTT.

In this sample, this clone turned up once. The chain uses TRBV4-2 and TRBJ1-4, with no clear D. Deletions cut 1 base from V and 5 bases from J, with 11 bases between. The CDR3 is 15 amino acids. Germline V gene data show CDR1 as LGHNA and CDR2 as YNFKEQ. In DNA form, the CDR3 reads TGTGCCAGCAGCCAAGTCGCGGGATTAAATGAAAAACTGTTTTTT. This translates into CASSQVAGLNEKLFF.

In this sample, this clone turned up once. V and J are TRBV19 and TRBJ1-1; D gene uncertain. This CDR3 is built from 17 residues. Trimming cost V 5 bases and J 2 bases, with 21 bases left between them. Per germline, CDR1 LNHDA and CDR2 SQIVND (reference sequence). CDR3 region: CASSRRSTASANTEAFF. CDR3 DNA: TGTGCCAGTAGTCGCAGGTCCACCGCCTCTGCCAACACTGAAGCTTTCTTT.

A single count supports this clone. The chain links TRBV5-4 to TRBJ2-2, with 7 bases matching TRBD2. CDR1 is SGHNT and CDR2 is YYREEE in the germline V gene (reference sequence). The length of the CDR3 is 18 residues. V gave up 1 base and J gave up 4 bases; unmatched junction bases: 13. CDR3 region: CASSLISIGREITGELFF. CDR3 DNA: TGTGCCAGCAGCTTGATCTCGATTGGGCGGGAGATCACCGGGGAGCTGTTTTTT.

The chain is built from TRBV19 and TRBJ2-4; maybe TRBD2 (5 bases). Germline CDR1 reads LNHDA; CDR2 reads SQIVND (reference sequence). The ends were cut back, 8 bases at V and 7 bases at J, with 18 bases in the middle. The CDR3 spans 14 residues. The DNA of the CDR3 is TGTGCCAGTGCTAAAAGGGAGCATGGGAACATTCAGTACTTC. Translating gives CASAKREHGNIQYF.

The DNA of the CDR3 is TGTGCCAGCAGCTTAGAGGACAGGGGGGACCGTCGGGGCCAAGAGACCCAGTACTTC. Translating gives CASSLEDRGDRRGQETQYF. V usage is TRBV11-2 and J usage is TRBJ2-5, with TRBD1 matching over 10 bases. Germline trimming cut 0 bases from V and 1 base from J; bases unmatched to any gene: 11. The germline CDR1 and CDR2 sequences are SGHAT and FQNNGV. The CDR3 has 19 amino acids. The entire variable domain, with the rest obtained from reference TRBV11-2 and TRBJ2-5, is as follows: EAGVAQSPRYKIIEKRQSVAFWCNPISGHATLYWYQQILGQGPKLLIQFQNNGVVDDSQLPKDRFSAERLKGVDSTLKIQPAKLEDSAVYLCASSLEDRGDRRGQETQYFGPGTRLLVL.

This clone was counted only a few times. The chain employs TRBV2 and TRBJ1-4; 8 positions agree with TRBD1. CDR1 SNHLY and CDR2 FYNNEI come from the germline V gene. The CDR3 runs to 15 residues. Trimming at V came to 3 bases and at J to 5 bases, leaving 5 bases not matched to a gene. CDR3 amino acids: CASSDQGQANEKLFF. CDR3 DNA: TGTGCCAGCAGTGATCAGGGACAGGCGAATGAAAAACTGTTTTTT.